This T cell receptor beta chain emerged from a study of OX40 agonist ivuxolimab in advanced cancers. Method: immunoSEQ multiplex PCR; TCRdb's copy keeps in-frame clones and lacks some. This table has 40,000 to 55,000 clones, around 93% appearing once. The CDR3 consists of 15 residues. V was clipped by 3 bases and J by 1 base; unmatched bases: 3. Germline CDR1 is KGHSY and CDR2 is FQNENV. Source: CD4+ or CD8+ T cells sorted from blood, taken in a trial of the OX40 agonist ivuxolimab. The sequence derives from an adult with an advanced solid tumor such as melanoma, head and neck, liver or kidney cancer. The rearrangement joins TRBV16 to TRBJ2-5; 9 bases are shared with TRBD2. CDR3 nucleotides: TGTGCCAGCAGCCATTGGCGGGAGGGCCAAGAGACCCAGTACTTC. It specifies CASSHWREGQETQYF. The full variable domain, with the rest looked up from reference TRBV16 and TRBJ2-5, is GEEVAQTPKHLVRGEGQKAKLYCAPIKGHSYVFWYQQVLKNEFKFLISFQNENVFDETGMPKERFSAKCLPNSPCSLEIQATKLEDSAVYFCASSHWREGQETQYFGPGTRLLVL.